This T cell receptor (beta chain) was obtained from a study of blood T cell repertoires in COVID-19. Turning to the study itself: Spain, Italy and the United States supplied samples that represented acute and convalescent COVID-19. The cDNA or gDNA used as material had been derived from T cells, B-cell-depleted T cells, or PBMCs.

V lost 0 bases and J lost 1, with 11 bases in between. Germline CDR1 is MGHRA and CDR2 is YSYEKL. There are 16 residues in the CDR3. A few counts support this clone. Assay: immunoSEQ multiplex PCR; the TCRdb copy retains only in-frame clones and omits some. The sample records approximately 61,000 clones, roughly three quarters being singletons. This chain joins TRBV4-1 and TRBJ2-3; D perhaps matches TRBD2 (5 bases). Sequencing used peripheral blood. The receptor was isolated from a woman aged 70 to 79 with acute or convalescent COVID-19. CDR3 in DNA: TGCGCCAGCAGCCAAGATCGATTCGGGGGCACAGATACGCAGTATTTT. Translated, it gives CASSQDRFGGTDTQYF.